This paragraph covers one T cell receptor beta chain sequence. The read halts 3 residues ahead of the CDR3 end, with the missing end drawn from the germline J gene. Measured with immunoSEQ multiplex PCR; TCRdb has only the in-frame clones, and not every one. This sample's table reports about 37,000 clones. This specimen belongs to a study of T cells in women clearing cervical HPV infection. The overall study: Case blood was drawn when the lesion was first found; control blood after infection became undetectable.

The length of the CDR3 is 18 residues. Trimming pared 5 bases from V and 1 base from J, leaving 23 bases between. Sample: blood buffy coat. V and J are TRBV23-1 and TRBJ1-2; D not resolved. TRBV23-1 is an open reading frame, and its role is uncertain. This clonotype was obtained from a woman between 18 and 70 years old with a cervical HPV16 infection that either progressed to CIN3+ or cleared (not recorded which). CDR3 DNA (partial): TGCGCCAGCAGTGAAGATGGACTATCTTTCTCCCTTAACTATGGC. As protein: CASSEDGLSFSLNYG. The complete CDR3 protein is CASSEDGLSFSLNYGYTF.